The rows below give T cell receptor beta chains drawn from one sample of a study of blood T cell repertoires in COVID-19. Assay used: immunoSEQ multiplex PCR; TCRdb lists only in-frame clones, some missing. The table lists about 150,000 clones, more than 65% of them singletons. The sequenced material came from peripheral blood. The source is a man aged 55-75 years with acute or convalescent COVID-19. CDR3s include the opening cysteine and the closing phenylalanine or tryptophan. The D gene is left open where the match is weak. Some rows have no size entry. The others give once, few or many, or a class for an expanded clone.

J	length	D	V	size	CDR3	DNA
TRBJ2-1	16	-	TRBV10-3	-	CAISSGEGLSYNEQFF	TGTGCCATCAGTTCAGGGGAGGGCCTCTCCTACAATGAGCAGTTCTTC
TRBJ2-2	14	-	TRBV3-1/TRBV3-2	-	CASSQMFGTGELFF	TGTGCCAGCAGCCAAATGTTCGGTACCGGGGAGCTGTTTTTT
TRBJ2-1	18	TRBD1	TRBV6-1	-	CASSVRTGPLSSYNEQFF	TGTGCCAGCAGTGTTCGGACAGGACCATTGAGCTCCTACAATGAGCAGTTCTTC
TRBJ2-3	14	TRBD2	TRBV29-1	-	CSVGSGRNTDTQYF	TGCAGCGTGGGTAGCGGGAGGAACACAGATACGCAGTATTTT
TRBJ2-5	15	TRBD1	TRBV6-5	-	CASSYSPDRGETQYF	TGTGCCAGCAGTTACTCCCCGGACAGGGGTGAGACCCAGTACTTC
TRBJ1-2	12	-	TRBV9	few	CASSVAGGGYTF	TGTGCCAGCAGCGTAGCGGGCGGGGGCTACACCTTC
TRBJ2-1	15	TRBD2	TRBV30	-	CAWSVTSGTSWEQFF	TGTGCCTGGAGTGTAACTAGCGGGACTAGTTGGGAGCAGTTCTTC
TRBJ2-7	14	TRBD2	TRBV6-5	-	CASRTASGSYEQYF	TGTGCCAGCAGAACGGCTAGCGGGAGCTACGAGCAGTACTTC
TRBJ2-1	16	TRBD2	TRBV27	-	CASSSRTSGRATEQFF	TGTGCCAGCAGTTCGAGGACTAGCGGGAGGGCCACTGAGCAGTTCTTC
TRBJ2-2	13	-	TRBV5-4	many	CASSLEETGELFF	TGTGCCAGCAGCTTGGAGGAGACCGGGGAGCTGTTTTTT